The rows below give T cell receptor beta chains drawn from one sample of a study of shared clonotypes between healthy human individuals. Produced via immunoSEQ multiplex PCR; TCRdb's table is partial and in-frame only. The sample has around 1,900,000 clones, around 93% seen once. The sequencing sample was made of naive CD8+ T cells from PBMCs. These TCRs come from a man between 18 and 29 years old in good health. Some clones in this sample may be carry-over from other donors' samples. Both conserved end residues are part of each CDR3. The order of the fields is CDR3 length, V gene, J gene, CDR3 protein.

length: 16
V: TRBV27
J: TRBJ2-5
CDR3: CASSPGTSGRRETQYF

length: 15
V: TRBV19
J: TRBJ1-5
CDR3: CASTLTPGGNQPQHF

length: 14
V: TRBV11-2
J: TRBJ1-1
CDR3: CASSFAGRGTEAFF

length: 17
V: TRBV27
J: TRBJ1-2
CDR3: CASSPSPTTTGNYGYTF

length: 16
V: TRBV7-9
J: TRBJ1-2
CDR3: CASSLPQGAFVYGYTF

length: 16
V: TRBV7-9
J: TRBJ2-1
CDR3: CASSFPPSGSRNEQFF

length: 14
V: TRBV27
J: TRBJ2-7
CDR3: CASSFAGGPVEQYF

length: 9
V: TRBV9
J: TRBJ2-7
CDR3: CASSVGQYF

length: 19
V: TRBV7-6
J: TRBJ2-2
CDR3: CASSPPRGPLTRATGELFF

length: 16
V: TRBV28
J: TRBJ2-3
CDR3: CASSLRTGATTDTQYF

length: 14
V: TRBV6-5
J: TRBJ1-1
CDR3: CASSIQGISFEAFF

length: 16
V: TRBV27
J: TRBJ1-5
CDR3: CASSSYRGYSNQPQHF

length: 11
V: TRBV29-1
J: TRBJ2-7
CDR3: CSVLQDYEQYF

length: 16
V: TRBV10-3
J: TRBJ2-6
CDR3: CAISESTGVGANVLTF

length: 18
V: TRBV28
J: TRBJ2-5
CDR3: CASSLLRDGGSSRETQYF

length: 16
V: TRBV19
J: TRBJ2-1
CDR3: CASSTFSRDQWNEQFF

length: 12
V: TRBV7-9
J: TRBJ2-3
CDR3: CASIRTTDTQYF

length: 14
V: TRBV27
J: TRBJ2-2
CDR3: CASSLLGGPGELFF

length: 17
V: TRBV4-3
J: TRBJ1-2
CDR3: CASSQGGQGVWRYGYTF

length: 14
V: TRBV30
J: TRBJ1-1
CDR3: CAWSVPFLLSEAFF

length: 17
V: TRBV11-2
J: TRBJ2-5
CDR3: CASSLGVYGTGRETQYF

length: 12
V: TRBV7-9
J: TRBJ2-7
CDR3: CASSLGSYEQYF

length: 14
V: TRBV27
J: TRBJ2-5
CDR3: CASSLWGRGETQYF

length: 16
V: TRBV7-8
J: TRBJ2-3
CDR3: CASSSTKAGARDTQYF

length: 15
V: TRBV4-3
J: TRBJ2-1
CDR3: CASSQVLAVDNEQFF

length: 12
V: TRBV7-2
J: TRBJ1-1
CDR3: CASSLRTGEAFF

length: 14
V: TRBV5-4
J: TRBJ2-1
CDR3: CASSLWVGDNEQFF

length: 15
V: TRBV7-3
J: TRBJ2-2
CDR3: CASSPYRGRTGELFF

length: 13
V: TRBV7-9
J: TRBJ2-5
CDR3: CASSPAERATQYF

length: 13
V: TRBV5-1
J: TRBJ2-7
CDR3: CASSSGGIYEQYF